One and the same sample provided the 12 T cell receptor beta chains below, sequenced in a study of control samples from healthy donors and cancer patients. Assay used: immunoSEQ multiplex PCR; TCRdb lists only in-frame clones, some missing. The sample contains about 180,000 clones, 90% of which appear only once. The sample comprised blood. All receptors come from a woman aged 45 to 65 in good health.

The V and J genes are TRBV7-9 and TRBJ2-7; perhaps D is TRBD1 or TRBD2 (5 bases each). The CDR3 runs 15 residues. Germline V gene lookup returns CDR1 SEHNR and CDR2 FQNEAQ (reference sequence). The V end lost 5 bases, the J end lost 1 base, and 15 bases lay between the germline ends. The CDR3 bases are TGTGCCAGCAGCCCTCCCCGAGGGGCTTCCTACGAGCAGTACTTC. This translates into CASSPPRGASYEQYF.

This chain joins TRBV13 and TRBJ2-3, with a weak D call TRBD2 (6 bases). The CDR3 is 13 residues long. The germline V gene has CDR1 PRHDT and CDR2 FYEKMQ (reference sequence). The ends were cut back, 6 bases at V and 10 bases at J, with 17 bases in the middle. The CDR3 DNA is TGTGCCAGCAGACTAGCCGGGGATGGTCCGCAGTATTTT. This codes for CASRLAGDGPQYF.

The V gene is TRBV2, the J gene TRBJ1-5; D ambiguous. The CDR3 extends over 12 amino acids. The V end was cut by 5 bases, the J end by 7 bases, with 9 bases between. CDR1 is SNHLY and CDR2 is FYNNEI in the germline V gene. CDR3 nucleotides: TGTGCCAGCAGTCCTTTTGGGCAGCCCCAGCATTTT. Translating it yields CASSPFGQPQHF.

CDR3 amino acids: CASSFSTGTEAFF. The CDR3 DNA sequence: TGTGCCAGCAGTTTCTCGACAGGCACTGAAGCTTTCTTT. The chain couples TRBV12-3 or TRBV12-4 to TRBJ1-1; D might be TRBD1 (6 bases). The CDR3 loop spans 13 amino acids. The V and J ends lost 3 bases and 4 bases respectively, with 9 bases between them.

The chain carries TRBV4-3 and TRBJ2-1; 9 nucleotides match TRBD2. Germline CDR1 LGHNA, CDR2 YSLEER. The CDR3 runs 16 residues. V lost 0 bases to trimming and J lost 7 bases; unmatched junction nucleotides: 7. CDR3 nucleotides: TGCGCCAGCAGCCAAGATAGTCTAGCGGGAAAGAATGAGCAGTTCTTC. Its translation: CASSQDSLAGKNEQFF.

The chain uses TRBV28 and TRBJ2-1, with TRBD1 identical over 10 bases. This CDR3 spans 17 amino acids. The V gene end was trimmed by 3 bases and the J gene end by 5 bases; junction bases not matched to a gene: 10. CDR1 MDHEN and CDR2 SYDVKM come from the germline V gene. The CDR3 is CASSFLTGQGFNNEQFF. The CDR3 DNA is TGTGCCAGCAGTTTTCTGACGGGACAGGGGTTTAACAATGAGCAGTTCTTC.

The gene calls are TRBV6-2 or TRBV6-3 and TRBJ2-1; 7 bases align to TRBD2. The CDR3 has 14 residues. Germline CDR1 and CDR2: MNHEY and SVGEGT. Unmatched junction bases numbered 7, after V lost 6 bases and J lost 5 bases. CDR3 residues: CASSRTRGNNEQFF. As DNA, the CDR3 is TGTGCCAGCAGCCGGACTAGAGGGAACAATGAGCAGTTCTTC.

The chain is built from TRBV5-8 and TRBJ1-2; 9 positions agree with TRBD1. After removal of 4 bases from V and 3 bases from J, the junction contained 7 bases not matched to a gene. This CDR3 contains 15 residues. CDR1 is SGHTS, CDR2 YDEGEE, per germline. CDR3 amino acids: CASSLGQGRYYGYTF. The DNA of the CDR3 is TGTGCCAGCAGCCTCGGACAGGGGCGATACTATGGCTACACCTTC.

The rearrangement joins TRBV27 to TRBJ1-6, with a weak D call TRBD1 (5 bases). Germline lookup yields CDR1 MNHEY and CDR2 SMNVEV (reference sequence). V was pared by 6 bases and J by 6 bases, with 15 bases between. The CDR3 is 15 amino acids. CDR3 region: CASSSSRGTNSPLHF. The CDR3 DNA is TGTGCCAGCAGCTCAAGTCGAGGGACTAATTCACCCCTCCACTTT.

This clone came up once. V is TRBV4-3 and J is TRBJ2-7; D is unresolved. The CDR3 spans 14 residues. Germline V gene lookup returns CDR1 LGHNA and CDR2 YSLEER. The V end was cut by 3 bases, the J end by 2 bases, with 11 bases between. In DNA, the CDR3 is TGCGCCAGCAGCCACGATTCAGCGACCTACGAGCAGTACTTC. It is translated as CASSHDSATYEQYF.

This clone was picked up a small number of times. The chain recombines TRBV19 with TRBJ2-7, with D possibly being TRBD2 (5 bases). Trimming stripped 8 bases from V and 3 bases from J, with 14 bases between. Germline V gene lookup returns CDR1 LNHDA and CDR2 SQIVND (reference sequence). The CDR3 has 13 amino acids. The CDR3 DNA is TGTGCCAGTTCCCCGTACGCGGGCTACGAGCAGTACTTC. It codes for CASSPYAGYEQYF.

This clone was counted a single time. The chain has TRBV6-5 and TRBJ2-3; D call uncertain. The V end lost 10 bases, the J end lost 4 bases, and 12 bases lay between the germline ends. The germline gives CDR1 MNHEY, CDR2 SVGAGI. The length of the CDR3 is 12 residues. CDR3 region: CATNRYPDTQYF. The DNA for the CDR3 is TGTGCCACCAACCGGTACCCAGATACGCAGTATTTT.